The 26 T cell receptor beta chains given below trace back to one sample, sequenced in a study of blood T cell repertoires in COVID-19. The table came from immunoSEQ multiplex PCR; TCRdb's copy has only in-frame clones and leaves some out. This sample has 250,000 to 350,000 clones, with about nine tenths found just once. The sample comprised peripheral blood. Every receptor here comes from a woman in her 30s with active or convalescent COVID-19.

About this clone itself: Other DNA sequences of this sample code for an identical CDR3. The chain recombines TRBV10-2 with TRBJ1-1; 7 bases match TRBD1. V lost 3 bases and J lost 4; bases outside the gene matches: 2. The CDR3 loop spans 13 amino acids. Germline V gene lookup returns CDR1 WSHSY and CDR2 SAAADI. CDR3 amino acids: CASSEQGSTEAFF. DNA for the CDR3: TGCGCCAGCAGTGAACAGGGGAGCACTGAAGCTTTCTTT.

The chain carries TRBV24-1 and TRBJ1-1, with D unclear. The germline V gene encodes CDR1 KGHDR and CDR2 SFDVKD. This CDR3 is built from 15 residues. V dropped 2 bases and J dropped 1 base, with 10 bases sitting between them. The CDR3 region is CATSDSRAGNTEAFF. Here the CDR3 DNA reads TGTGCCACCAGTGATTCGCGAGCGGGGAACACTGAAGCTTTCTTT.

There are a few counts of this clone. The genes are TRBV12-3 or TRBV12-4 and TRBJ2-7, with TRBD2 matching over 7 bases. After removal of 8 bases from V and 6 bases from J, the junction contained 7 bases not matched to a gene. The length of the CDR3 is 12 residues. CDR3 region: CASCASGGEQYF. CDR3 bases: TGTGCCAGCTGCGCATCGGGGGGCGAGCAGTACTTC.

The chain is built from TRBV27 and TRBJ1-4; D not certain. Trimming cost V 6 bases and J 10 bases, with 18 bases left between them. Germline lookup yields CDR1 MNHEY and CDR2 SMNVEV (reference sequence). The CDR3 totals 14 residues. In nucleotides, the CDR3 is TGTGCCAGCAGACCCACCAATCCCCGCGGAAAACTGTTTTTT. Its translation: CASRPTNPRGKLFF.

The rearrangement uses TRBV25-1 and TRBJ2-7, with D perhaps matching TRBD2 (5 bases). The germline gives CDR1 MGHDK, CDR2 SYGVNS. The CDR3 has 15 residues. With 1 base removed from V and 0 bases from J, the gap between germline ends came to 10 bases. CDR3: CASSESGGPSYEQYF. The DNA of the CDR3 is TGTGCCAGCAGTGAATCGGGCGGGCCCTCCTACGAGCAGTACTTC.

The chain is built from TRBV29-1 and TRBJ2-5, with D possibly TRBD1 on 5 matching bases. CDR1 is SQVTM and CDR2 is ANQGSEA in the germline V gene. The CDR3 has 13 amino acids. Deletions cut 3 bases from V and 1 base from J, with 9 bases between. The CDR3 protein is CSVDGHAQETQYF. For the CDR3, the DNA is TGCAGCGTTGACGGACACGCCCAAGAGACCCAGTACTTC.

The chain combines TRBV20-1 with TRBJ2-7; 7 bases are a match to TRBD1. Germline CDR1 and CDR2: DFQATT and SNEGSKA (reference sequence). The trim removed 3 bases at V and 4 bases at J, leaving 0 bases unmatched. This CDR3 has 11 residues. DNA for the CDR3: TGCAGTGCTAGGACAGGGTACGAGCAGTACTTC. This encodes CSARTGYEQYF.

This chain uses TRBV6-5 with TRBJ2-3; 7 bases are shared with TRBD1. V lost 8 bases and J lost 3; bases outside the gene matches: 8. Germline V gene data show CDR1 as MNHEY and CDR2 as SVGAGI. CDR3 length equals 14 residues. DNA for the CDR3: TGTGCCAGCCAGACAGGGTGGGGGACAGATACGCAGTATTTT. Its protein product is CASQTGWGTDTQYF.

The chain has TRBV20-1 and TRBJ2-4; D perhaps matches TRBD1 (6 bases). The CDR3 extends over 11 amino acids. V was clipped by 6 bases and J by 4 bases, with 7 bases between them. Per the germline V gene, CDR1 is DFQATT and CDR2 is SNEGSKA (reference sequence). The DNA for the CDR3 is TGCAGTGCCACAGGGAAAAACATTCAGTACTTC. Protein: CSATGKNIQYF.

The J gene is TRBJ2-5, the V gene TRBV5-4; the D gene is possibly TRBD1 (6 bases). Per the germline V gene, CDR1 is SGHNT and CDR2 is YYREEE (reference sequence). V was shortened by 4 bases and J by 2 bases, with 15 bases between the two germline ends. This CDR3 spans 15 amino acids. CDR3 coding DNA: TGTGCCAGCAGCAAAACGAGCACAGGGCAAGAGACCCAGTACTTC. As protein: CASSKTSTGQETQYF.

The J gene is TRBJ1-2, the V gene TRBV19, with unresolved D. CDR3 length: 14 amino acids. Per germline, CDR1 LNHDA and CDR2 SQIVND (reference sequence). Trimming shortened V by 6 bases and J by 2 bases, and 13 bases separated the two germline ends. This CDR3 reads CASRTTTPNYGYTF. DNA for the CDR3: TGTGCCAGTAGGACGACGACACCAAACTATGGCTACACCTTC.

CDR3 in amino acids: CASTTEQIQETQYF. As DNA, the CDR3 is TGCGCCAGCACCACTGAACAGATCCAAGAGACCCAGTACTTC. The V call is TRBV5-1, the J call TRBJ2-5; no definite D call. This CDR3 is 14 amino acids long. Germline V gene lookup returns CDR1 SGHRS and CDR2 YFSETQ. V lost 6 bases, J lost 1 base, and 13 bases lay in between.

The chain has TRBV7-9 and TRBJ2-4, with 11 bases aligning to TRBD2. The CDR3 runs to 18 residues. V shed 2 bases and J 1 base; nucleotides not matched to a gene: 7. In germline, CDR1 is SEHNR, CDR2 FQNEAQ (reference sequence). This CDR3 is CASSLLAGGPSAKNIQYF. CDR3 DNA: TGTGCCAGCAGCTTACTAGCGGGGGGACCCTCGGCCAAAAACATTCAGTACTTC.

CDR3 residues: CAWSAKLAGLNEQYF. CDR3 nucleotides: TGTGCCTGGAGCGCCAAACTAGCGGGGTTAAACGAGCAGTACTTC. The genes are TRBV30 and TRBJ2-7; 10 bases are a match to TRBD2. V shed 3 bases, J shed 5 bases, and the junction held 10 bases outside the gene matches. CDR1 and CDR2 (germline): GTSNPN, SVGIG (reference sequence). This CDR3 comprises 15 residues.

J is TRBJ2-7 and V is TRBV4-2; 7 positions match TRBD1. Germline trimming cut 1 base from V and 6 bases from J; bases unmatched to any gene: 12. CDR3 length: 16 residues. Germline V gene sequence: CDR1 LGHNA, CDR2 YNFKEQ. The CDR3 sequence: CASSQGPATGPPEQYF. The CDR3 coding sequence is TGTGCCAGCAGCCAAGGCCCGGCGACAGGGCCCCCCGAGCAGTACTTC.

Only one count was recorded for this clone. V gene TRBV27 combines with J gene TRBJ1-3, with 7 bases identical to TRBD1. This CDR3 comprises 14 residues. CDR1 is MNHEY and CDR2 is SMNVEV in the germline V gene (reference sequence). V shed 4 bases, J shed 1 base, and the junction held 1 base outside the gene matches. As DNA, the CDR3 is TGTGCCAGCAGTTCGACAGGGTCTGGAAACACCATATATTTT. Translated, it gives CASSSTGSGNTIYF.

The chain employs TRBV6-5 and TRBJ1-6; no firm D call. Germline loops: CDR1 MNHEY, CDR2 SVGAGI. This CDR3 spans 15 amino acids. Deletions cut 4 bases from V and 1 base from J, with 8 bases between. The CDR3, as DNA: TGTGCCAGCAGTTCTTCCGGGTCCTATAATTCACCCCTCCACTTT. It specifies CASSSSGSYNSPLHF.

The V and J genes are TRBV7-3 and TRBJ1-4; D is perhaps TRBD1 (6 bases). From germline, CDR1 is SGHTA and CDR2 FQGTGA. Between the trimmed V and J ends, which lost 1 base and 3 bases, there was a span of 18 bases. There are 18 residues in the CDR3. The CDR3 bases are TGTGCCAGCAGCTTAATCTGGTACGGGGGGCCGCCTAATGAAAAACTGTTTTTT. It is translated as CASSLIWYGGPPNEKLFF.

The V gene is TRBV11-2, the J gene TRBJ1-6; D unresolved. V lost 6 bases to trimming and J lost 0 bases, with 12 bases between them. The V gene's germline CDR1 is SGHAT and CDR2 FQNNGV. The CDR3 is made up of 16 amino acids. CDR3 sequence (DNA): TGTGCCAGCAGTCTCATAGCCAACTCCTATAATTCACCCCTCCACTTT. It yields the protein CASSLIANSYNSPLHF.

CDR3 protein: CASNQGGNSYEQYF. The DNA of the CDR3 is TGTGCCAGCAACCAGGGGGGCAATAGTTACGAGCAGTACTTC. The chain joins TRBV28 to TRBJ2-7; D may be TRBD1 (7 bases). V dropped 7 bases and J dropped 4 bases, with 17 bases sitting between them. CDR1 and CDR2 (germline): MDHEN, SYDVKM. The CDR3 has 14 amino acids.

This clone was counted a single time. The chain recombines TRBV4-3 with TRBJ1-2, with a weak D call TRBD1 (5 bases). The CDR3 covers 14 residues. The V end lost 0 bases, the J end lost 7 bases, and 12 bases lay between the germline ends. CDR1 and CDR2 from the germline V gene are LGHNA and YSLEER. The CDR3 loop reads CASSQELRGFGYTF. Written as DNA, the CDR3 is TGCGCCAGCAGCCAAGAGCTTCGGGGGTTTGGCTACACCTTC.

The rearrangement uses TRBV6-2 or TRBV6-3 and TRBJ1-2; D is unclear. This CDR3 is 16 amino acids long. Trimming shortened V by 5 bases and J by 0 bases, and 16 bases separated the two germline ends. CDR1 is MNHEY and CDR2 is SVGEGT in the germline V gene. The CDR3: CASSRNPGFTNYGYTF. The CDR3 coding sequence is TGTGCCAGCAGTCGGAACCCCGGGTTCACTAACTATGGCTACACCTTC.

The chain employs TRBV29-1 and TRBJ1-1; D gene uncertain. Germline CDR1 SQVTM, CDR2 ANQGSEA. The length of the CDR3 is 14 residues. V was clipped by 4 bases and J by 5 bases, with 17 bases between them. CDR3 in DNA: TGCAGCGTTGCCTCCCAGCATAGCGAGACTGAAGCTTTCTTT. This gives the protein CSVASQHSETEAFF.

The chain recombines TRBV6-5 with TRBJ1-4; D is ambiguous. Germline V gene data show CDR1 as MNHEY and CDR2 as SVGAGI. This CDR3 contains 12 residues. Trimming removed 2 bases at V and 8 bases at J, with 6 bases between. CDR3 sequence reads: CASSYTGEKLFF. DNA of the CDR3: TGTGCCAGCAGTTACACGGGAGAAAAACTGTTTTTT.

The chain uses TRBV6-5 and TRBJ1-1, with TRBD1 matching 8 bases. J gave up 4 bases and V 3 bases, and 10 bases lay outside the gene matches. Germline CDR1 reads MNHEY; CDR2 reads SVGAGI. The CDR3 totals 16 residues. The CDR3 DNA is TGTGCCAGCAGTTATAATACCGGGACAGGAGGCACTGAAGCTTTCTTT. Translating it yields CASSYNTGTGGTEAFF.

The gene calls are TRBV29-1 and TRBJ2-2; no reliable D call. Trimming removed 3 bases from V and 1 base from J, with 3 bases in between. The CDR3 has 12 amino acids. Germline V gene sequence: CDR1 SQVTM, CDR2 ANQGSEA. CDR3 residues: CSVDRNTGELFF. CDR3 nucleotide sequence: TGCAGCGTTGACAGGAACACCGGGGAGCTGTTTTTT.